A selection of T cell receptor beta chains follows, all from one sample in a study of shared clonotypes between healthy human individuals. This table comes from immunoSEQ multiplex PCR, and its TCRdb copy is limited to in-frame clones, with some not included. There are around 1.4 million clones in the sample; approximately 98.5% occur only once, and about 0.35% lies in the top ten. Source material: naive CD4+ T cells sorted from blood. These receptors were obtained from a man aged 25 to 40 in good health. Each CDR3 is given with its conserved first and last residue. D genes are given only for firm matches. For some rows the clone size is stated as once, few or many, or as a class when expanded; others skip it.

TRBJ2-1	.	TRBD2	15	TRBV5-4	CASSLASGSVGEQFF	TGTGCCAGCAGCTTGGCTAGCGGGAGTGTCGGTGAGCAGTTCTTC
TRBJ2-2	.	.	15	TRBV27	CASSPVRGRPGELFF	TGTGCCAGCAGTCCCGTCCGCGGTCGTCCCGGGGAGCTGTTTTTT
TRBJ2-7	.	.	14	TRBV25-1	CASSTRRIVDEQYF	TGTGCCAGCTCTACGAGGAGAATAGTCGACGAGCAGTACTTC
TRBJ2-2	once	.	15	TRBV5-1	CASSLDPGNTGELFF	TGCGCCAGCAGCTTGGACCCAGGGAACACCGGGGAGCTGTTTTTT
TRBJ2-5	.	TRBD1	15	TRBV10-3	CAISAIQGSEETQYF	TGTGCCATCAGCGCGATACAGGGGTCGGAAGAGACCCAGTACTTC
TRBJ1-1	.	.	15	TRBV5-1	CASSGGRAPDTEAFF	TGCGCCAGCAGCGGGGGGAGGGCCCCGGACACTGAAGCTTTCTTT
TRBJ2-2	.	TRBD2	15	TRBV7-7	CASSLTTTSAGELFF	TGTGCCAGCAGCCTCACCACTACTAGCGCTGGGGAGCTGTTTTTT
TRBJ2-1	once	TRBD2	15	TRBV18	CASSQGDYLYNEQFF	TGTGCCAGCTCACAAGGGGACTACCTTTACAATGAGCAGTTCTTC
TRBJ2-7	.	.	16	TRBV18	CASSSLQGQTPYEQYF	TGTGCCAGCTCATCACTACAGGGTCAAACGCCCTACGAGCAGTACTTC
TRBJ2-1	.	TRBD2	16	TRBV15	CATSRVRAGGFSEQFF	TGTGCCACCAGCAGAGTAAGAGCGGGAGGATTCAGTGAGCAGTTCTTC
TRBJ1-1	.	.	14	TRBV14	CASSQGLAIQGAFF	TGTGCCAGCAGCCAAGGTCTCGCAATCCAGGGAGCTTTCTTT
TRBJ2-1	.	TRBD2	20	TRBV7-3	CASSLRGLAGGPSSYNEQFF	TGTGCCAGCAGCTTAAGGGGACTAGCGGGAGGGCCAAGTTCCTACAATGAGCAGTTCTTC
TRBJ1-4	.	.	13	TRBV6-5	CATSSEMMGKLFF	TGTGCCACCTCGTCAGAAATGATGGGAAAACTGTTTTTT
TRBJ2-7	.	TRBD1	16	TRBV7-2	CASSALIGTGVHEQYF	TGTGCCAGCAGCGCCCTGATCGGGACAGGGGTCCACGAGCAGTACTTC
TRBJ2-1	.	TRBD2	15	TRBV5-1	CASSPIAGENNEQFF	TGCGCCAGCAGCCCAATAGCGGGAGAGAACAATGAGCAGTTCTTC
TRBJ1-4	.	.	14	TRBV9	CASGVGGLSEKLFF	TGTGCCAGCGGGGTCGGAGGCCTGAGTGAAAAACTGTTTTTT
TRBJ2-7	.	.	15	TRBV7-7	CASSLSRGSSYEQYF	TGTGCCAGCAGCTTATCACGTGGAAGCTCCTACGAGCAGTACTTC
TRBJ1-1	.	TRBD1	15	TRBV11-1	CASSLAGQLNTEAFF	TGTGCCAGCAGCTTAGCGGGACAGCTAAACACTGAAGCTTTCTTT
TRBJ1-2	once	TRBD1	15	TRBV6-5	CASSYSRKDRDGYTF	TGTGCCAGCAGTTACTCACGAAAGGACAGGGATGGCTACACCTTC
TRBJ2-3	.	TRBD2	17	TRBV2	CASREGGTSEYTDTQYF	TGTGCCAGCAGGGAGGGAGGAACTAGCGAGTACACAGATACGCAGTATTTT
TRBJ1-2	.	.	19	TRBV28	CASSSYVGGRGRINYGYTF	TGTGCCAGCAGTTCATATGTTGGGGGTAGGGGTAGGATTAACTATGGCTACACCTTC
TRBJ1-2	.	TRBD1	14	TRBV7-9	CASSLAGGAHGYTF	TGTGCCAGCAGCTTAGCAGGGGGCGCCCATGGCTACACCTTC
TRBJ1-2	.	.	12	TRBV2	CASNGVSYGYTF	TGTGCCAGCAACGGAGTTTCCTATGGCTACACCTTC
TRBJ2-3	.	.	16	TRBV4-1	CASSQVVLGSTDTQYF	TGCGCCAGCAGCCAAGTAGTCCTAGGTAGCACAGATACGCAGTATTTT
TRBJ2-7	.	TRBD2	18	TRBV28	CASSFPLAGESSYAEQYF	TGTGCCAGCAGTTTTCCCCTAGCGGGAGAGTCCTCCTACGCCGAGCAGTACTTC
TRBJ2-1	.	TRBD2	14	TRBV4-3	CASSQEVLAMGRFF	TGCGCCAGCAGCCAAGAAGTACTAGCGATGGGGCGGTTCTTC
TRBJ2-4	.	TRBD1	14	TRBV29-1	CSVPSGTGGNIQYF	TGCAGCGTCCCCTCCGGGACAGGGGGGAACATTCAGTACTTC
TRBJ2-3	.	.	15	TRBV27	CASSLGWSSTDTQYF	TGTGCCAGCAGTTTAGGTTGGTCTAGCACAGATACGCAGTATTTT
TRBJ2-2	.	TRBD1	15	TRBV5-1	CASSLSTGGLGELFF	TGCGCCAGCAGCTTGAGCACAGGGGGTCTCGGGGAGCTGTTTTTT
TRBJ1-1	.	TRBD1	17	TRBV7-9	CASSRPGQAHMNTEAFF	TGTGCCAGCAGCCGACCGGGACAGGCCCACATGAACACTGAAGCTTTCTTT
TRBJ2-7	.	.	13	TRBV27	CASVRSETGEQYF	TGTGCCAGTGTAAGGTCGGAGACGGGAGAGCAGTACTTC
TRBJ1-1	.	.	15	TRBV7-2	CASSLEGGRNTEAFF	TGTGCCAGCAGCTTAGAGGGGGGGAGGAACACTGAAGCTTTCTTT
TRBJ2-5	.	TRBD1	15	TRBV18	CASSTGTGGQETQYF	TGTGCCAGCTCTACCGGGACAGGGGGGCAAGAGACCCAGTACTTC
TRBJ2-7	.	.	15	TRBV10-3	CAISESSGPNYEQYF	TGTGCCATCAGTGAGTCGTCAGGGCCCAACTACGAGCAGTACTTC
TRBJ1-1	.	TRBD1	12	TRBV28	CASSPRGSEAFF	TGTGCCAGCAGTCCCAGGGGGAGTGAAGCTTTCTTT
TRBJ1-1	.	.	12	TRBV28	CASSRLGTEAFF	TGTGCCAGCAGTCGGTTGGGCACTGAAGCTTTCTTT
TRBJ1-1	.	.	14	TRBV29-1	CSVDNRMLNTEAFF	TGCAGCGTTGACAATCGAATGTTGAACACTGAAGCTTTCTTT
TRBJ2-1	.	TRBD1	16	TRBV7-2	CASTSPRDRAYNEQFF	TGTGCCAGCACCTCCCCCCGGGACAGGGCCTACAATGAGCAGTTCTTC
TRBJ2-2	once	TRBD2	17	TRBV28	CASSLSVGLANTGELFF	TGTGCCAGCAGTTTGAGCGTGGGACTAGCGAACACCGGGGAGCTGTTTTTT
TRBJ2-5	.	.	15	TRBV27	CASSSKGVGQETQYF	TGTGCCAGCAGTTCGAAGGGGGTGGGTCAAGAGACCCAGTACTTC
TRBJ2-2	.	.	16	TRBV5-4	CASSIGTGANTGELFF	TGTGCCAGCAGCATCGGGACCGGCGCGAACACCGGGGAGCTGTTTTTT
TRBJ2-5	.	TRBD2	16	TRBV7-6	CASSLGLAGVKETQYF	TGTGCCAGCAGCTTAGGACTAGCGGGAGTTAAGGAGACCCAGTACTTC
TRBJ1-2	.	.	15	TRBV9	CASSVGTVANYGYTF	TGTGCCAGCAGCGTAGGGACAGTCGCCAACTATGGCTACACCTTC
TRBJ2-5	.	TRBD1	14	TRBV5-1	CASSSLTGVETQYF	TGCGCCAGCAGCTCATTGACAGGGGTCGAGACCCAGTACTTC
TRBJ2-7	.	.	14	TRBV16	CASSHRSVGDEQYF	TGTGCCAGCAGCCATCGGAGTGTTGGGGACGAGCAGTACTTC
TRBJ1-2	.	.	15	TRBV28	CASSGGRGLFGGYTF	TGTGCCAGCAGTGGAGGACGGGGACTTTTCGGTGGCTACACCTTC